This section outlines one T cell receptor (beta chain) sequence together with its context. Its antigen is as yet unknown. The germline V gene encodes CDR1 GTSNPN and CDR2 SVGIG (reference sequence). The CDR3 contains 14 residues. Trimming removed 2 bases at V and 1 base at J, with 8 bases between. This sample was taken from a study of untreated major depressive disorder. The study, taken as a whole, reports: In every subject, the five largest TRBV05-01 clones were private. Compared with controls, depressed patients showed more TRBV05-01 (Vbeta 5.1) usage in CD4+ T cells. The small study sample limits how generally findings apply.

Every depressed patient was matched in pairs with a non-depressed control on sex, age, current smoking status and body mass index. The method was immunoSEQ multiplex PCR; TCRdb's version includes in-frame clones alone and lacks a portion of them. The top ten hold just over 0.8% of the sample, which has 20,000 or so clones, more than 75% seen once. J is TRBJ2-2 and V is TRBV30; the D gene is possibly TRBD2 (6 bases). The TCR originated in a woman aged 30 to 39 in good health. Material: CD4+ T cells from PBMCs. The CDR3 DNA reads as TGTGCCTGGAGTCGCGGGGAGAACACCGGGGAGCTGTTTTTT. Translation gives CAWSRGENTGELFF.